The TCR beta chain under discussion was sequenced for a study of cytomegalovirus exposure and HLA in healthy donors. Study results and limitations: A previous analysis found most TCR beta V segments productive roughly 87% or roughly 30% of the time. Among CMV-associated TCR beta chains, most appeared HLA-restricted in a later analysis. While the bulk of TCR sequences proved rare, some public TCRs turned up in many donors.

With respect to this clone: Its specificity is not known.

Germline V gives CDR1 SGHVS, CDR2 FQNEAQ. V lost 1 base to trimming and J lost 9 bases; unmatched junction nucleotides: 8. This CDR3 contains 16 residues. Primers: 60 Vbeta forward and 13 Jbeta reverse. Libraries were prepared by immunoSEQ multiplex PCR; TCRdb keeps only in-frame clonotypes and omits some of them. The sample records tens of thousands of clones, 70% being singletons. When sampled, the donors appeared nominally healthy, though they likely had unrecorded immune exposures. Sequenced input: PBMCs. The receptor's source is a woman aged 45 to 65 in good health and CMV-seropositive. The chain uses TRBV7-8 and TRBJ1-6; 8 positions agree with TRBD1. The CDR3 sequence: CASSLDSPTGASPLHF. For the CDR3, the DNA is TGTGCCAGCAGCTTAGATTCCCCGACAGGGGCTTCACCCCTCCACTTT.